The 28 T cell receptor beta chains in this list originate from one sample, sequenced in a study of blood T cell repertoires in COVID-19. Generated by immunoSEQ multiplex PCR, the TCRdb table keeps only in-frame clones and is missing some. The data show more than 60,000 clones, about four fifths seen once. The source material was peripheral blood. The receptor source for this set is a man in his forties or fifties with COVID-19, enrolled during active disease.

This chain connects TRBV5-6 to TRBJ2-5, with TRBD1 matching over 8 bases. With 2 bases clipped from V and 3 bases from J, the junction kept 15 bases outside the gene matches. This CDR3 comprises 18 residues. The germline V gene encodes CDR1 SGHDT and CDR2 YYEEEE. The CDR3, as DNA: TGTGCCAGCAGCTTTTCGATCCTACGACAGGGGCGAAAAGAGACCCAGTACTTC. It yields the protein CASSFSILRQGRKETQYF.

J is TRBJ1-2 and V is TRBV4-2, with D perhaps TRBD1 (6 bases). The CDR3 has 16 residues. Germline V gene lookup returns CDR1 LGHNA and CDR2 YNFKEQ. V was pared by 0 bases and J by 5 bases, with 16 bases between. The CDR3 DNA reads as TGTGCCAGCAGCCAAGATCTCTCGGACAGAACATATGGCTACACCTTC. Amino acids: CASSQDLSDRTYGYTF.

The rearrangement joins TRBV5-4 to TRBJ1-4; D is ambiguous. The CDR3 consists of 14 residues. CDR1 is SGHNT and CDR2 is YYREEE in the germline V gene (reference sequence). V lost 3 bases and J 5 bases, leaving 11 bases between the germline ends. In DNA, the CDR3 is TGTGCCAGCAGCTCTCGGGCGGGGAATGAAAAACTGTTTTTT. This encodes CASSSRAGNEKLFF.

This clone appeared a few times. The chain carries TRBV15 and TRBJ1-2; 7 bases map to TRBD1. CDR1 and CDR2 from the germline V gene are LNHNV and YYDKDF (reference sequence). The ends lost 5 bases at V and 3 bases at J; junction bases unmatched: 9. The CDR3 consists of 15 residues. For the CDR3, the DNA is TGTGCCACCAGCCGAAGGGACAGTAGCTACTATGGCTACACCTTC. Its protein product is CATSRRDSSYYGYTF.

This clone was recorded a few times. This chain joins TRBV6-2 or TRBV6-3 and TRBJ2-3; a possible D gene is TRBD2 (5 bases). Germline V gene lookup returns CDR1 MNHEY and CDR2 SVGEGT. This CDR3 contains 14 residues. Trimming pared 4 bases from V and 4 bases from J, leaving 12 bases between. The CDR3 bases are TGTGCCAGCAGTTTGCTAGCTAGGTCAGATACGCAGTATTTT. It is translated as CASSLLARSDTQYF.

V is TRBV5-6 and J is TRBJ2-7, with TRBD2 matching 7 bases. The CDR3 totals 13 residues. V shed 3 bases and J 7 bases; nucleotides not matched to a gene: 7. The germline V gene encodes CDR1 SGHDT and CDR2 YYEEEE. The CDR3 loop reads CASSSSTAGEQYF. CDR3 coding DNA: TGTGCCAGCAGCTCCTCGACAGCGGGGGAGCAGTACTTC.

This clone was recorded only once. The chain uses TRBV19 and TRBJ2-2, with 7 bases fitting TRBD1. The germline V gene has CDR1 LNHDA and CDR2 SQIVND (reference sequence). With 4 bases clipped from V and 6 bases from J, the junction kept 2 bases outside the gene matches. This CDR3 is 13 amino acids long. The CDR3 coding sequence is TGTGCCAGTAGTACACAGGGGCCCGGGGAGCTGTTTTTT. Protein sequence: CASSTQGPGELFF.

V usage is TRBV18 and J usage is TRBJ1-3; perhaps TRBD1 as D (6 bases). There are 14 residues in the CDR3. Germline CDR1 reads KGHSH; CDR2 reads LQKENI. V shed 6 bases and J shed 4 bases, with 13 bases lying between them. CDR3 amino acids: CASSPTGNGNTIYF. CDR3 coding DNA: TGTGCCAGCTCCCCCACAGGGAACGGAAACACCATATATTTT.

V usage is TRBV11-2 and J usage is TRBJ2-7; D unclear. V gave up 8 bases and J gave up 0 bases, with 17 bases separating them. The CDR3 spans 15 residues. CDR1 and CDR2 (germline): SGHAT, FQNNGV. The CDR3 DNA sequence: TGTGCCAGCGAAGCTGTCCGCGACACCTCCTACGAGCAGTACTTC. As protein: CASEAVRDTSYEQYF.

The rearrangement uses TRBV28 and TRBJ1-2; D is ambiguous. V dropped 10 bases and J dropped 3 bases, with 12 bases sitting between them. Per the germline V gene, CDR1 is MDHEN and CDR2 is SYDVKM. There are 12 residues in the CDR3. CDR3: CATMRDYYGYTF. For the CDR3, the DNA is TGTGCCACCATGAGGGATTACTATGGCTACACCTTC.

The V and J genes are TRBV7-2 and TRBJ2-5, with a weak D call TRBD1 (5 bases). The V gene's germline CDR1 is SGHTA and CDR2 FQGNSA. The V end was cut by 11 bases, the J end by 4 bases, with 17 bases between. The CDR3 spans 13 residues. CDR3 residues: CASTGRAGETQYF. The CDR3 DNA is TGTGCCTCCACGGGCAGGGCCGGAGAGACCCAGTACTTC.

CDR3 nucleotide sequence: TGTGCCAGCAAGAGGGCCGAATATAATTCACCCCTCCACTTT. Translated, it gives CASKRAEYNSPLHF. The rearrangement links TRBV6-6 to TRBJ1-6; D not resolved. The germline V and J ends were trimmed by 7 bases and 4 bases, with 11 bases remaining between them. CDR1 MNHNY and CDR2 SVGAGI come from the germline V gene (reference sequence). This CDR3 region has 14 residues.

This chain uses TRBV11-2 with TRBJ2-1; TRBD2 agrees at 11 bases. In germline, CDR1 is SGHAT, CDR2 FQNNGV. Trimming took 5 bases from V and 6 from J; bases not matched to a gene: 9. The CDR3 has 16 residues. The CDR3 is CASSRSSGGAFNEQFF. CDR3 nucleotides: TGTGCCAGCAGCCGGAGTAGCGGGGGGGCTTTCAATGAGCAGTTCTTC.

The chain has TRBV5-1 and TRBJ1-2; 7 bases are a match to TRBD1. There are 14 residues in the CDR3. From germline, CDR1 is SGHRS and CDR2 YFSETQ. V shed 0 bases and J 7 bases; nucleotides not matched to a gene: 6. The CDR3 is CASSLGGGAGGYTF. The CDR3, as DNA: TGCGCCAGCAGCTTGGGAGGGGGCGCGGGTGGCTACACCTTC.

CDR3 sequence: CSGGRAGETQYF. In DNA form, the CDR3 reads TGCAGCGGGGGCCGGGCGGGAGAGACCCAGTACTTC. This chain uses TRBV29-1 with TRBJ2-5; the D call may be TRBD1 or TRBD2 (5 bases each). This CDR3 comprises 12 residues. From germline, CDR1 is SQVTM and CDR2 ANQGSEA. The V end was cut by 7 bases, the J end by 4 bases, with 13 bases between.

Concerning this clone itself: At one end the junction does not follow the germline gene, possibly because of a read error. This chain connects TRBV7-7 to TRBJ2-2; 9 bases are shared with TRBD2. Germline assignment: CDR1 SSHAT and CDR2 FNYEAQ (reference sequence). CDR3 length: 16 residues. The CDR3 DNA follows: TGTGCTAGCAGCCCCCGGGGTAGCGGGGGATTGGGGGAGCTGTTTTTT. Protein: CASSPRGSGGLGELFF.

The CDR3 DNA follows: TGTGCCAGCAGCGTAGTTTCCGGTGAGCAGTTCTTC. Its translation: CASSVVSGEQFF. The chain combines TRBV9 with TRBJ2-1; D ambiguous. The V gene lost 0 bases and the J gene lost 9 bases, with 7 bases spanning the gap. This CDR3 has 12 amino acids. Germline V gene data show CDR1 as SGDLS and CDR2 as YYNGEE. The full variable domain, completed using reference TRBV9 and TRBJ2-1, is DSGVTQTPKHLITATGQRVTLRCSPRSGDLSVYWYQQSLDQGLQFLIQYYNGEERAKGNILERFSAQQFPDLHSELNLSSLELGDSALYFCASSVVSGEQFFGPGTRLTVL.

V is TRBV7-2 and J is TRBJ2-7; a possible D gene is TRBD1 (6 bases). The germline V gene encodes CDR1 SGHTA and CDR2 FQGNSA. V lost 1 base and J 3 bases, leaving 10 bases between the germline ends. The CDR3 is 14 amino acids. The CDR3 coding sequence is TGTGCCAGCAGCTTAGGACAGGCCAACTACGAGCAGTACTTC. Amino acid sequence: CASSLGQANYEQYF.

CDR3 bases: TGTGCCAGCAGCCCATTCGGGGGGGTGGGGGAAAAACTGTTTTTT. Protein: CASSPFGGVGEKLFF. The chain carries TRBV21-1 and TRBJ1-4. TRBV21-1 is listed as a pseudogene. The CDR3 is made up of 15 amino acids.

This clone was counted a single time. The chain joins TRBV6-2 or TRBV6-3 to TRBJ1-3; TRBD1 matches at 8 bases. The V and J ends lost 5 bases and 8 bases, in that order; junction bases with no gene match: 5. CDR3 size: 13 residues. Germline CDR1 reads MNHEY; CDR2 reads SVGEGT. The CDR3 sequence: CASSPGGLDTIYF. For the CDR3, the DNA is TGTGCCAGCAGTCCAGGGGGCCTGGACACCATATATTTT.

The V and J genes are TRBV10-2 and TRBJ1-2, with 7 bases aligning to TRBD1. With 8 bases clipped from V and 0 bases from J, the junction kept 9 bases outside the gene matches. This CDR3 is 15 amino acids long. CDR1 WSHSY and CDR2 SAAADI come from the germline V gene. The CDR3: CASLDRAYANYGYTF. DNA of the CDR3: TGCGCCAGCCTCGACAGGGCCTACGCTAACTATGGCTACACCTTC.

Notes on this clone: This same CDR3 is encoded by further DNA sequences in the sample. The J gene is TRBJ2-7, the V gene TRBV18; 8 bases line up with TRBD2. This CDR3 has 13 residues. CDR1 is KGHSH, CDR2 LQKENI, per germline. V shed 6 bases, J shed 1 base, and the junction held 2 bases outside the gene matches. Written as DNA, the CDR3 is TGTGCCAGCTCCCGCGGGGGGTCCTACGAGCAGTACTTC. Protein sequence: CASSRGGSYEQYF.

The chain joins TRBV29-1 to TRBJ1-2; D might be TRBD1 (6 bases). The CDR3 is 13 residues long. The germline V gene has CDR1 SQVTM and CDR2 ANQGSEA. V gave up 7 bases and J gave up 2 bases, with 14 bases separating them. CDR3 in amino acids: CSAGAGQNYGYTF. The CDR3 DNA is TGCAGCGCGGGGGCTGGACAAAACTATGGCTACACCTTC.

The gene calls are TRBV19 and TRBJ1-5; perhaps TRBD1 as D (6 bases). V lost 7 bases, J lost 0 bases, and 19 bases lay in between. The CDR3 loop spans 17 amino acids. Germline CDR1 LNHDA, CDR2 SQIVND (reference sequence). In nucleotides, the CDR3 is TGTGCCAGTACCTCCAAGGACAGCTTAGGTAGCAATCAGCCCCAGCATTTT. Protein: CASTSKDSLGSNQPQHF. The full variable domain, in which reference TRBV19 and TRBJ1-5 provide the parts outside the CDR3, is DGGITQSPKYLFRKEGQNVTLSCEQNLNHDAMYWYRQDPGQGLRLIYYSQIVNDFQKGDIAEGYSVSREKKESFPLTVTSAQKNPTAFYLCASTSKDSLGSNQPQHFGDGTRLSIL.

The chain uses TRBV15 and TRBJ2-1; D is perhaps TRBD1 (5 bases). There are 15 residues in the CDR3. Deletions cut 0 bases from V and 4 bases from J, with 10 bases between. The germline V gene has CDR1 LNHNV and CDR2 YYDKDF (reference sequence). The CDR3 here is CATSRDTDSYNEQFF. In DNA form, the CDR3 reads TGTGCCACCAGCAGAGACACAGACAGTTACAATGAGCAGTTCTTC.

This chain's CDR3 is CASSEGGGSVTEAFF. CDR3 DNA: TGCGCCAGCAGCGAGGGAGGGGGTTCTGTCACTGAAGCTTTCTTT. This sequence joins TRBV5-1 and TRBJ1-1; D is perhaps TRBD1 (6 bases). Germline V gives CDR1 SGHRS, CDR2 YFSETQ. V dropped 4 bases and J dropped 4 bases, with 17 bases sitting between them. This CDR3 is built from 15 residues. Drawing the rest from reference TRBV5-1 and TRBJ1-1, the complete variable domain is KAGVTQTPRYLIKTRGQQVTLSCSPISGHRSVSWYQQTPGQGLQFLFEYFSETQRNKGNFPGRFSGRQFSNSRSEMNVSTLELGDSALYLCASSEGGGSVTEAFFGQGTRLTVV.

This clone was observed a single time. The chain carries TRBV7-2 and TRBJ1-5; D is unclear. Germline CDR1 reads SGHTA; CDR2 reads FQGNSA. The CDR3 covers 15 residues. Between the trimmed V and J ends, which lost 1 base and 6 bases, there was a span of 13 bases. CDR3: CASSLVRGGFQPQHF. For the CDR3, the DNA is TGTGCCAGCAGCTTAGTCCGGGGAGGCTTTCAGCCCCAGCATTTT. The full variable domain, with the rest looked up from reference TRBV7-2 and TRBJ1-5, is GAGVSQSPSNKVTEKGKDVELRCDPISGHTALYWYRQSLGQGLEFLIYFQGNSAPDKSGLPSDRFSAERTGGSVSTLTIQRTQQEDSAVYLCASSLVRGGFQPQHFGDGTRLSIL.

The chain recombines TRBV29-1 with TRBJ2-3; TRBD2 matches at 11 bases. Trimming at V came to 8 bases and at J to 1 base, leaving 5 bases not matched to a gene. The CDR3 is 14 residues long. Germline V lookup: CDR1 SQVTM, CDR2 ANQGSEA. The CDR3 region has the DNA TGCAGCCAGGGTAGCGGGGGGGGCACAGATACGCAGTATTTT. Its protein is CSQGSGGGTDTQYF.